This T cell receptor (beta chain) was recorded in a study of blood T cell repertoires in COVID-19. Background on the study: Acute and convalescent COVID-19 samples came from the United States, Italy and Spain. From T cells, B-cell-depleted T cells, or PBMCs came the material, which was cDNA or gDNA.

Those enrolled in Seattle joined during active infection and were followed longitudinally afterward. Germline CDR1 reads SEHNR; CDR2 reads FQNEAQ (reference sequence). The CDR3 has 14 residues. V dropped 6 bases and J dropped 6 bases, with 18 bases sitting between them. Original processing methods: Amplification with reference gene primers provided the estimates of nucleated cell counts. Method: immunoSEQ multiplex PCR; TCRdb's copy keeps in-frame clones and lacks some. The V and J calls and clone size are taken from that table; D and trimming were inferred from the DNA. Here the sample spans fewer than 300,000 clones, 75% to 95% being singletons.

Material for sequencing was peripheral blood. This receptor was identified in a person aged 18 to 30 with COVID-19, enrolled during active disease. This sequence joins TRBV7-9 and TRBJ2-7, with a tentative D call TRBD1 (6 bases). Written as DNA, the CDR3 is TGTGCCAGCAGTCCCGCCAGGGGTGGGTTCGAGCAGTACTTC. Its protein is CASSPARGGFEQYF.